This paragraph covers one T cell receptor beta chain sequence. This clone occurred a few times. There is no known antigen for this receptor. One base away there is no much larger clone; base qualities are not given. These data originate in a study of blood T cell repertoires in COVID-19 (TCRdb year 2020). Background for the entire study: Samples from collaborators originated in the United States, Italy and Spain and spanned both the acute and convalescent phases of COVID-19. Where available, HLA class I and class II types were taken from metadata supplied by the sample provider and were not determined by assay-based typing. Sample metadata almost always included a de-identified subject ID, COVID-19 status, age in years and sex. The dataset comprised deeply sampled blood TCRbeta repertoires from subjects exposed to, actively infected with, or recovered from COVID-19. The repertoires were released in a freely available public database intended as a resource for research on the immune response to SARS-CoV-2. The samples were drawn from two sources: the first 160 participants of the ongoing ImmuneRACE study, and 950 to 1,500 subjects contributed by 6 global collaborators. The material from the prospective study consisted of cDNA or gDNA derived from T cells, B-cell-depleted T cells, or PBMCs. On the study overall, not on this receptor specifically: How much clinical and demographic metadata was included differed by source and by participant, and the metadata was provided uncurated.

The collaborating institutions used their own protocols to collect whole blood in K2EDTA tubes. For TCRbeta analysis, collaborators shipped samples as frozen whole blood, isolated PBMCs, or DNA extracted from either of those sample types. The CDR3 goes from the cysteine to the phenylalanine over 16 residues. The sequence is cut down to CDR3 DNA, 48 bases in frame from base 1. CDR1 and CDR2, per the germline V gene, are SGHDN and FVKESK. V gives up 1 base and J gives up 8 bases, and the segment between their germline ends measures 20 bases. TCRbeta CDR3 regions were amplified from genomic DNA using the immunoSEQ Assay, a bias-controlled multiplex PCR. The authors' pipeline ran thus. Within the assay, amplification of reference gene primers was used to estimate how many nucleated cells each sample contained. To quantify the absolute abundance of each unique TCRbeta CDR3 rearrangement, sequence reads were collapsed and filtered. Productive Simpson clonality was computed per sample as the square root of Simpson's diversity index over productive rearrangements. The table was pulled from immuneACCESS by TCRdb, which kept in-frame rearrangements only. Such tables lose some clones; where checked, under half of the loss comes from unresolved V genes, and the rest has no known cause. V and J calls and clone size follow that table, whereas D and trimming were derived from the DNA. In all, the sample holds about 180,000 clones, and roughly 86% of those were seen once. Approximately 1.4% of the sample belongs to the ten largest clones.

Material for sequencing was peripheral blood. The sequence links TRBV14 to TRBJ1-2; confidence is insufficient to name the D gene. This receptor was obtained from a woman aged 45-65 years with acute or convalescent COVID-19. Here is the DNA: TGTGCCAGCAGCCAAGGTTTGGGCAGGCCCTTAGAGGGCTACACCTTC. Translated, it reads CASSQGLGRPLEGYTF. With the rest looked up from the reference TRBV14 and TRBJ1-2 genes rather than sequenced, the full variable domain is EAGVTQFPSHSVIEKGQTVTLRCDPISGHDNLYWYRRVMGKEIKFLLHFVKESKQDESGMPNNRFLAERTGGTYSTLKVQPAELEDSGVYFCASSQGLGRPLEGYTFGSGTRLTVV.